The clone carrying this T cell receptor (beta chain) showed up just once. This sample was included in a study of cytomegalovirus exposure and HLA in healthy donors. It was with 60 Vbeta and 13 Jbeta primers that the PCR ran. The repertoire was sequenced with immunoSEQ multiplex PCR; TCRdb's copy has only in-frame clones and lacks some. The table shows under 200,000 clones, with approximately 80% occurring only once. CDR1 is LNHNV and CDR2 is YYDKDF in the germline V gene (reference sequence). There are 16 residues in the CDR3. The V segment lost 1 base and the J segment 6 bases; nucleotides outside the gene matches: 7.

This clonotype originated in a woman aged 45-60 years in good health and CMV-seronegative. The V call is TRBV15, the J call TRBJ2-1, with 9 nucleotides matching TRBD2. Sequencing was carried out using PBMCs. The CDR3 DNA reads TGTGCCACCAGCAGAGTTGAGCGGGGGGTTTTCAATGAGCAGTTCTTC. It encodes CATSRVERGVFNEQFF.